This T cell receptor beta chain stems from a study of Ad26.COV2.S vaccination and SARS-CoV-2 variants. This clone turned up a few times. Its specificity is not known. The repertoire was sequenced with immunoSEQ multiplex PCR; TCRdb's copy has only in-frame clones and lacks some. Among 150,000 to 200,000 clones listed, 87% were seen once. V lost 8 bases to trimming and J lost 9 bases, with 15 bases between them. The germline CDR1 and CDR2 sequences are SGDLS and YYNGEE. The CDR3 loop spans 12 amino acids. Broader study findings: Considerable breadth of spike-specific CD8+ and CD4+ T cell responses has reportedly been documented following vaccination. Placebo and vaccine recipients had non-spike TCR breadth that was similar. Spike-specific TCR breadth ran higher among vaccine recipients than placebo recipients.

The clonotype originates from a human donor who had recovered from COVID-19. V usage is TRBV9 and J usage is TRBJ1-5; D is unclear. The sample consisted of peripheral blood, taken after recovery from COVID-19. CDR3 protein: CARRTDLGPQHF. DNA of the CDR3: TGTGCCAGGAGGACGGATTTGGGGCCCCAGCATTTT.